The T cell receptor beta chain described here comes from a study of T cells expressing NK-cell markers (dated by TCRdb to the early 2020s). Study-level background: In sorted CD3+CD56+NKG2C+, CD3+CD56+NKG2C- and CD3+CD56-NKG2C+ T-cell subsets from several donors, TCR beta-chain repertoires were profiled. Of the eight sequenced donors, seven were found to be HCMV-seropositive and one was found to be HCMV-seronegative. Randomly selected healthy volunteers, three men and five women, were used as the eight sequenced donors. Libraries were sequenced as 2 x 150 bp reads on Illumina HiSeq 2000/2500, MiSeq or NextSeq.

HCMV serostatus was determined by detecting HCMV-specific IgG in serum with a commercial ELISA kit. Peripheral blood mononuclear cells were isolated from blood by Ficoll density gradient centrifugation. The CDR3 numbers 15 residues from cysteine through phenylalanine. No DNA is recorded. CDR1 and CDR2, per the germline V gene, are SGHRS and YFSETQ. Instrument used: Illumina HiSeq 2000. 5'RACE template switching, by which a universal primer site and unique molecular identifiers were added, was used to make TCR beta cDNA libraries. Synthesis of cDNA was primed from the TCR beta constant segment and was followed by two consecutive PCR amplification steps. The source study handled its data this way. MIGEC handled demultiplexing of the reads and grouping by UMI, while MiTCR was used to assemble and quantify clonotypes. To exclude erroneous sequences, only TCR cDNA sequences supported by at least two reads were retained. Downstream repertoire analysis used the tcR package, and clonotypes were matched across fractions by CDR3 nucleotide sequence plus V segment. VDJmatch was used to annotate antigen specificity against VDJdb, with one amino acid substitution in CDR3 allowed. TCRdb reprocessed the reads, and each CDR3 protein sequence is entered once, without DNA. The V and J calls reflect TCRdb's pipeline rather than the authors' work. The table for this sample records roughly 380,000 distinct CDR3 sequences. The top ten clones comprise about 5.2% of the sample.

With regard to this clonotype: The antigen it recognizes is unknown.

General conclusions and limits of the study: It remained unclear whether the expanded NKG2C-expressing T cell clones were specific for HCMV antigens. Those dominant clonotypes were again the most abundant among CD3+CD56-NKG2C+ cells in several donors, at about 25-60.1%. In six donors, the dominant CD3+CD56+NKG2C+ clonotypes ranked among the top 10 CD8+ clonotypes, making up roughly 1.0-8% of CD8+ T cells.

In this chain, TRBV5-1 is recombined with TRBJ1-6; TCRdb's D gene call, TRBD1, goes unchecked for lack of DNA. Sequences were obtained from blood T cells: a sorted CD56 or NKG2C T cell subset, CD4+ or CD8+ T cells, or bulk PBMC T cells (not recorded which). This TCR derives from a man aged 18-69 years in good health. CDR3 region: CASSLVGGSNSPLHF. The CDR3, completed at both ends by the reference TRBV5-1 and TRBJ1-6 genes, gives the full variable domain KAGVTQTPRYLIKTRGQQVTLSCSPISGHRSVSWYQQTPGQGLQFLFEYFSETQRNKGNFPGRFSGRQFSNSRSEMNVSTLELGDSALYLCASSLVGGSNSPLHFGNGTRLTVT.